The 22 T cell receptor beta chains below were found in one sample sequenced in a study of blood T cell repertoires in COVID-19. The protocol was immunoSEQ multiplex PCR, while the TCRdb copy is restricted to in-frame clones and leaves out a portion. This sample yields roughly 73,000 clones, of which about 84% are seen a single time; 1.8% belongs to the top ten. The sequenced material came from peripheral blood. Receptor source: a woman aged 60 to 75 with acute or convalescent COVID-19.

The chain recombines TRBV7-6 with TRBJ1-3, with TRBD1 identical over 7 bases. The junction had 9 bases not matched to a gene; V was cut back by 5 bases and J by 2 bases. The V gene's germline CDR1 is SGHVS and CDR2 FNYEAQ. This CDR3 has 16 amino acids. The DNA of the CDR3 is TGTGCCAGCAGCACCCGGGACAGAAACGCTGGAAACACCATATATTTT. Its protein product is CASSTRDRNAGNTIYF.

The chain recombines TRBV5-5 with TRBJ1-1; 10 bases are shared with TRBD1. The V segment lost 1 base and the J segment 5 bases; nucleotides outside the gene matches: 5. Germline-derived CDR1 and CDR2 are SGHKS and YYEKEE (reference sequence). This CDR3 contains 15 residues. The CDR3 is CASSLTDRGWTEAFF. The CDR3 nucleotides are TGTGCCAGCAGCTTGACGGACAGGGGGTGGACTGAAGCTTTCTTT.

The chain carries TRBV19 and TRBJ1-5; TRBD1 matches at 7 bases. Germline V gene data show CDR1 as LNHDA and CDR2 as SQIVND (reference sequence). This CDR3 has 16 residues. V gave up 1 base and J gave up 6 bases; unmatched junction bases: 9. CDR3 coding DNA: TGTGCCAGTAGTATAGTGCTCCCCAGGGGGACTCAGCCCCAGCATTTT. Its translation: CASSIVLPRGTQPQHF.

The chain recombines TRBV27 with TRBJ2-1, with a weak D call TRBD1 (6 bases). Trimming pared 6 bases from V and 6 bases from J, leaving 18 bases between. CDR1 MNHEY and CDR2 SMNVEV come from the germline V gene (reference sequence). This CDR3 comprises 15 residues. Written as DNA, the CDR3 is TGTGCCAGCAGAACAGGGATCGGCACGAGCAATGAGCAGTTCTTC. Protein product: CASRTGIGTSNEQFF.

The rearrangement joins TRBV3-1 (or the pseudogene TRBV3-2) to TRBJ2-7; D uncertain. The V end lost 1 base, the J end lost 1 base, and 8 bases lay between the germline ends. Germline CDR1 reads LGHDT; CDR2 reads YNNKEL (reference sequence). This CDR3 spans 14 amino acids. The CDR3 bases are TGTGCCAGCAGCCAAGGTCAGGTATCCTACGAGCAGTACTTC. Translation: CASSQGQVSYEQYF.

The chain employs TRBV5-1 and TRBJ2-1; TRBD2 matches 8 bases. V gave up 4 bases and J gave up 4 bases; unmatched junction bases: 13. Germline CDR1 and CDR2: SGHRS and YFSETQ. The CDR3 length is 17 residues. As DNA, the CDR3 is TGCGCCAGCAGCCCCGGGGTTGATAGCGGGACATACAATGAGCAGTTCTTC. Amino acid sequence: CASSPGVDSGTYNEQFF.

This sequence joins TRBV15 and TRBJ2-3; 14 bases fit TRBD2. From germline, CDR1 is LNHNV and CDR2 YYDKDF (reference sequence). The V and J ends lost 2 bases and 6 bases, in that order; junction bases with no gene match: 13. The length of the CDR3 is 19 residues. CDR3 DNA sequence: TGTGCCACCAGCAGAAGACTAGCGGGAGGGCCGGTTGGTGGGGATACGCAGTATTTT. This codes for CATSRRLAGGPVGGDTQYF.

The chain has TRBV21-1 and TRBJ2-3; TRBD1, as called in the table, went unchecked against the DNA. TRBV21-1 is noted as a pseudogene. This CDR3 comprises 17 residues. The CDR3 DNA sequence: TGTGCCAGCAGCAAAGGGGGACAGGGACGCCACACAGATACGCAGTATTTT. It translates to CASSKGGQGRHTDTQYF.

The rearrangement joins TRBV28 to TRBJ2-7; perhaps TRBD1 as D (6 bases). Germline V gene lookup returns CDR1 MDHEN and CDR2 SYDVKM. Trimming stripped 5 bases from V and 6 bases from J, with 23 bases between. The length of the CDR3 is 16 residues. The CDR3 sequence: CASSPTGTPWTREQYF. In DNA, the CDR3 is TGTGCCAGCAGTCCGACAGGCACCCCCTGGACCCGCGAGCAGTACTTC.

V and J are TRBV4-1 and TRBJ2-1; 9 nucleotides line up with TRBD1. The V segment lost 5 bases and the J segment 1 base; nucleotides outside the gene matches: 6. This CDR3 is built from 16 residues. The V gene's germline CDR1 is MGHRA and CDR2 YSYEKL. The CDR3 DNA reads TGCGCCAGCAGCTACCGGGACAGGGCATCCTACAATGAGCAGTTCTTC. This gives the protein CASSYRDRASYNEQFF.

The chain is built from TRBV9 and TRBJ2-1, with a weak D call TRBD1 (6 bases). Trimming removed 4 bases from V and 0 bases from J, with 20 bases in between. From germline, CDR1 is SGDLS and CDR2 YYNGEE. This CDR3 is 18 amino acids long. The chain's CDR3 is CASSRQTGVGFSYNEQFF. The CDR3 DNA is TGTGCCAGCAGCAGACAGACAGGAGTCGGTTTCTCCTACAATGAGCAGTTCTTC. The complete variable domain, with remaining parts taken from reference TRBV9 and TRBJ2-1, reads DSGVTQTPKHLITATGQRVTLRCSPRSGDLSVYWYQQSLDQGLQFLIQYYNGEERAKGNILERFSAQQFPDLHSELNLSSLELGDSALYFCASSRQTGVGFSYNEQFFGPGTRLTVL.

Only one count was recorded for this clone. The chain links TRBV29-1 to TRBJ2-3; D remains ambiguous. Trimming shortened V by 5 bases and J by 1 base, and 7 bases separated the two germline ends. Looked up from germline, CDR1 is SQVTM and CDR2 is ANQGSEA. The CDR3 contains 12 residues. The CDR3 protein is CSVISGTDTQYF. The CDR3 DNA reads as TGCAGCGTTATAAGCGGCACAGATACGCAGTATTTT.

The chain links TRBV10-3 to TRBJ2-7; 7 positions agree with TRBD1. Germline-derived CDR1 and CDR2 are ENHRY and SYGVKD. This CDR3 contains 13 residues. V gave up 10 bases and J gave up 6 bases; unmatched junction bases: 12. This CDR3 reads CASKQGNIGEQYF. CDR3 sequence (DNA): TGTGCCAGTAAACAGGGGAACATCGGCGAGCAGTACTTC.

The J gene is TRBJ2-1, the V gene TRBV2, with TRBD2 matching 8 bases. V gave up 8 bases and J gave up 1 base; unmatched junction bases: 4. Per germline, CDR1 SNHLY and CDR2 FYNNEI. The CDR3 is 14 residues long. The CDR3 loop reads CASVLAVSYNEQFF. The CDR3 region has the DNA TGTGCCAGCGTACTAGCGGTTTCCTACAATGAGCAGTTCTTC.

This rearrangement joins TRBV2 to TRBJ1-3; D perhaps matches TRBD1 (5 bases). CDR3 size: 15 residues. Looked up from germline, CDR1 is SNHLY and CDR2 is FYNNEI. V lost 7 bases to trimming and J lost 0 bases, with 13 bases between them. CDR3 loop: CASTTDLTSGNTIYF. CDR3 nucleotides: TGTGCCAGCACGACAGACCTTACCTCTGGAAACACCATATATTTT.

V usage is TRBV7-2 and J usage is TRBJ1-4, with D maybe TRBD1 (6 bases). Germline CDR1 and CDR2: SGHTA and FQGNSA. This CDR3 region has 15 residues. The V gene lost 0 bases and the J gene lost 11 bases, with 16 bases spanning the gap. In nucleotides, the CDR3 is TGTGCCAGCAGCTTAGCGGACGCAGGGGTAGGGAAACTGTTTTTT. This codes for CASSLADAGVGKLFF.

This chain links TRBV7-9 with TRBJ1-4; perhaps TRBD1 as D (6 bases). Trimming stripped 3 bases from V and 8 bases from J, with 10 bases between. This CDR3 region has 13 residues. Germline V gives CDR1 SEHNR, CDR2 FQNEAQ (reference sequence). CDR3 protein: CASSFRQAEKLFF. CDR3 bases: TGTGCCAGCAGCTTTAGACAGGCCGAAAAACTGTTTTTT.

The rearrangement joins TRBV28 to TRBJ1-2; TRBD1 is a possible D gene (6 bases). Germline lookup yields CDR1 MDHEN and CDR2 SYDVKM. V gave up 5 bases and J gave up 5 bases, with 15 bases separating them. The CDR3 totals 14 residues. The CDR3 here is CASSLTGKSYGYTF. The CDR3 DNA reads as TGTGCCAGCAGTCTTACAGGGAAAAGTTATGGCTACACCTTC.

V is TRBV18 and J is TRBJ2-5, with D hard to call. This CDR3 comprises 15 residues. Germline V gives CDR1 KGHSH, CDR2 LQKENI. The V and J ends lost 3 bases and 3 bases respectively, with 14 bases between them. The CDR3 region has the DNA TGTGCCAGCTCACCCCCTTCCAGGTCCGAAGAGACCCAGTACTTC. Amino acids: CASSPPSRSEETQYF.

This clone was found once. The CDR3 spells CASSLGTGSNQPQHF. CDR3 nucleotide sequence: TGCGCCAGCAGCTTGGGGACAGGGAGCAATCAGCCCCAGCATTTT. The J gene is TRBJ1-5, the V gene TRBV5-1; TRBD1 aligns across 8 bases. Per the germline V gene, CDR1 is SGHRS and CDR2 is YFSETQ. With V trimmed by 0 bases and J by 1 base, 0 bases remained unmatched. The length of the CDR3 is 15 residues.

The CDR3 DNA reads TGTGCCAGCAGTTTACGTCAGGGGCCCGGGGAGCTGTTTTTT. Its protein product is CASSLRQGPGELFF. The V and J genes are TRBV27 and TRBJ2-2, with a weak D call TRBD1 (6 bases). Germline loops: CDR1 MNHEY, CDR2 SMNVEV (reference sequence). V lost 2 bases and J lost 6, with 10 bases in between. The CDR3 has 14 residues.

The chain combines TRBV28 with TRBJ1-1, with TRBD1 identical over 7 bases. CDR1 and CDR2 from the germline V gene are MDHEN and SYDVKM. V dropped 5 bases and J dropped 3; count of bases not matched to a gene: 9. This CDR3 contains 15 residues. DNA of the CDR3: TGTGCCAGCAGTCATGGGGGACAGAAGGACACTGAAGCTTTCTTT. Residues: CASSHGGQKDTEAFF.